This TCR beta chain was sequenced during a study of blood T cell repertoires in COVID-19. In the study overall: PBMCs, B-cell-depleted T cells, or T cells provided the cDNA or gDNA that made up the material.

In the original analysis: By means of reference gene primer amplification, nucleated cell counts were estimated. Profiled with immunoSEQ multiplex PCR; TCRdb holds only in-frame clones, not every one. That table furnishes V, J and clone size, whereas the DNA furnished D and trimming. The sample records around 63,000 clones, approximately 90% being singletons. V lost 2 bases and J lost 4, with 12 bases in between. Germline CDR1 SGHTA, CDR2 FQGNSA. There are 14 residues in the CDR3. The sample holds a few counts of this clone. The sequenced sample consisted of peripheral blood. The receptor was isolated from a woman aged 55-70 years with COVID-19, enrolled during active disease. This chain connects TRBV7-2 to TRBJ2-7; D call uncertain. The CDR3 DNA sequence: TGTGCCAGCAGCTTACAGAGCGAGACTTACGAGCAGTACTTC. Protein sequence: CASSLQSETYEQYF.